This T cell receptor (beta chain) was obtained from a study of CD8 T cells in Susac syndrome (dated by TCRdb to about 2019). Some background on the complete study: Whether CD8+ T cell activation and differentiation in Susac syndrome was antigen driven was tested using repertoire sequencing. CD8+ T cell repertoire clonality was compared between some 12 healthy donors, some 14 Susac syndrome patients and around 16 multiple sclerosis patients. Beyond this particular receptor, the publication reports: The number of individuals in the TCR sequencing and HLA analysis was recognized as being relatively small.

As for this clonotype: Its antigen has not been determined. No clone much larger than this one lies a single base away; base qualities are absent.

RNA was extracted using the RNeasy kit, and roughly 0.45 to 1 microgram was reverse transcribed with random hexamers. The immunoSEQ multiplex PCR assay, which covers 54 Vbeta and 13 Jbeta segments, was used to amplify TCR beta CDR3 regions. PCR amplification bias was corrected using a synthetic template baseline for primer optimization and computational correction. The original pipeline was this. Reads were annotated to V, D and J genes according to IMGT and were analyzed with immunoSEQ Analyzer, with only productive sequences retained. To calculate clonality, Shannon entropy was normalized by log2 of the number of productive unique sequences and then subtracted from one. For each patient and control, public and private clones were evaluated among the 100 most prevalent clones. A clone was defined as Susac-specific if it was absent from the healthy and MS cohorts, from 950 to 1,300 published viral clones and from other ImmuneACCESS disease sequences. The public reads were quality trimmed at Q25 with fastp and then assembled into clones with MiXCR by TCRdb, keeping productive beta chains. Each CDR3 protein appears once, grouped with its most common genes and DNA. TCRdb's processing, not the study's, gives the V and J calls here. The sample yields more than 130,000 distinct CDR3 sequences; 94% were counted once. Roughly 0.27% of the sample goes to the ten largest clones.

Peripheral blood CD8+ and CD4+ T cells from healthy donors, Susac syndrome patients and multiple sclerosis patients were profiled by high-throughput TCR beta sequencing. Healthy donors were included as age- and sex-matched controls. CD8+ TEMRA cells were enriched by FACS, while bulk CD8+ and CD4+ T cells were purified by magnetic negative isolation. Blood was collected in EDTA tubes and processed within 24 hours, with PBMCs isolated through density gradient centrifugation. PBMCs intended for TCR sequencing were cryopreserved in liquid nitrogen and thawed later in a water bath at 37 degrees C. The sorted or isolated CD4+, CD8+ and CD8+ TEMRA cells had a purity of 90% or higher. The sequence came from a human donor in good health. The source material was CD8+ T cells from PBMCs.

The CDR3 reads CASSVEGVQETQYF. Here is the DNA: TGTGCCAGCAGCGTAGAAGGCGTACAAGAGACCCAGTACTTC. The chain links TRBV9 with TRBJ2-5; no confident D gene assignment can be made. CDR1 and CDR2, looked up from the germline V gene, are SGDLS and YYNGEE. The junction carries 8 bases between V and J, which are trimmed by 0 bases and 2 bases respectively. Reading from cysteine to phenylalanine, the CDR3 counts 14 amino acids. The CDR3 DNA has 42 bases and is translated from base 1. Here the CDR3 is joined to the reference TRBV9 and TRBJ2-5 genes, and the full variable domain is: DSGVTQTPKHLITATGQRVTLRCSPRSGDLSVYWYQQSLDQGLQFLIQYYNGEERAKGNILERFSAQQFPDLHSELNLSSLELGDSALYFCASSVEGVQETQYFGPGTRLLVL.